Sequencing of this T cell receptor beta chain was carried out in a study of T-cell reconstitution after alpha-beta-depleted transplantation in children. Per germline, CDR1 SQVTM and CDR2 ANQGSEA. The CDR3 extends over 13 amino acids. The V end lost 8 bases, the J end lost 3 bases, and 15 bases lay between the germline ends. This clonotype has a count of ten or more. A library of TCRbeta sequences, prepared with unique molecular identifiers, was generated. Each CDR3 protein gets one entry after TCRdb re-called the PCR reads with MiXCR. The table has about 640,000 distinct CDR3 sequences, 16% seen once.

The chain employs TRBV29-1 and TRBJ2-3; D may be TRBD1 (8 bases). This specimen consisted of PBMCs from the stem cell graft donor, obtained from the stem cell graft. The sequence was obtained from a human donor who donated a stem cell graft to a child with acute myeloid leukemia. CDR3 DNA sequence: TGCAGCTCAGAACAGGGGGGGACAGATACGCAGTATTTT. This codes for CSSEQGGTDTQYF.